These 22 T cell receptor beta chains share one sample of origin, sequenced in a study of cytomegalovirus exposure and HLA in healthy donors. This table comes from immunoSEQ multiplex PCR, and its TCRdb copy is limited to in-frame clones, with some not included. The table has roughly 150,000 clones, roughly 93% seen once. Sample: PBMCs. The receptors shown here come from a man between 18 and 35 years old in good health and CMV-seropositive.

CDR3 region: CARSLGTADTEAFF. The CDR3 bases are TGTGCCAGGAGCCTCGGGACAGCTGACACTGAAGCTTTCTTT. The chain joins TRBV28 to TRBJ1-1; TRBD1 matches at 7 bases. The V segment lost 9 bases and the J segment 3 bases; nucleotides outside the gene matches: 10. CDR1 and CDR2 from the germline V gene are MDHEN and SYDVKM. The CDR3 sequence is 14 residues long.

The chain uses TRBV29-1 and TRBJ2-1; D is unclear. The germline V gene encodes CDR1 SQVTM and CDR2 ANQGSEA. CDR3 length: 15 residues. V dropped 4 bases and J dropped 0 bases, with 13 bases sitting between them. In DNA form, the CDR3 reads TGCAGCGTTGTAGCAAGCTCGAGCTCCTACAATGAGCAGTTCTTC. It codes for CSVVASSSSYNEQFF.

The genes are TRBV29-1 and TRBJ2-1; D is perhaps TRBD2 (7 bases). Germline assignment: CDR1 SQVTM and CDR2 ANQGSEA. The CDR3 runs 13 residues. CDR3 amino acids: CAGAGASYNEQFF. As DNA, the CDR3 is TGCGCGGGGGCGGGGGCCTCCTACAATGAGCAGTTCTTC.

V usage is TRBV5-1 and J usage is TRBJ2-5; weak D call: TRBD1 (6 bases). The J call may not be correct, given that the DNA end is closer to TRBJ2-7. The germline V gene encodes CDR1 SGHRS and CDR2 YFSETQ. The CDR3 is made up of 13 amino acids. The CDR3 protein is CASSLDRTYEQYF. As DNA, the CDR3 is TGCGCCAGCAGCCTCGACAGGACCTACGAGCAGTACTTC.

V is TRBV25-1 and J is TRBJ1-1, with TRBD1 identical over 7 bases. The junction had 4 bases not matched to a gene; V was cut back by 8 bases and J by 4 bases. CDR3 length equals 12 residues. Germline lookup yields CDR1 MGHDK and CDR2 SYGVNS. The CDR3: CASADRATEAFF. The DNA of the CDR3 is TGTGCCAGCGCAGACAGGGCCACTGAAGCTTTCTTT.

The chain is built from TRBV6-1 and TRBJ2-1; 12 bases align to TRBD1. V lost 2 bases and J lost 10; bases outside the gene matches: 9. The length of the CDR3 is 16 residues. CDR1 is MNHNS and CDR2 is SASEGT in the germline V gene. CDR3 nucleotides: TGTGCCAGCAGTGAATTGACGGGACAGGGGGCGCGGGAGCAGTTCTTC. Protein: CASSELTGQGAREQFF.

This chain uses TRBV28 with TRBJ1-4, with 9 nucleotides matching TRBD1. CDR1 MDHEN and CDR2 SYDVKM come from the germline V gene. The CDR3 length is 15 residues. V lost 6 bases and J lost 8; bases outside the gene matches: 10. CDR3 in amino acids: CASSRNRGRREKLFF. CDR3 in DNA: TGTGCCAGCAGCCGAAACAGGGGGCGAAGAGAAAAACTGTTTTTT.

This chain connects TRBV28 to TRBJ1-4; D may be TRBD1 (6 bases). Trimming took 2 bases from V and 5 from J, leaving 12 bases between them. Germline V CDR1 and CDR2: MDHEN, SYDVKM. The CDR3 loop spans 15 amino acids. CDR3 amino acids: CASSLGGQENEKLFF. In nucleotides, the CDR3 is TGTGCCAGCAGTTTAGGGGGCCAAGAAAATGAAAAACTGTTTTTT.

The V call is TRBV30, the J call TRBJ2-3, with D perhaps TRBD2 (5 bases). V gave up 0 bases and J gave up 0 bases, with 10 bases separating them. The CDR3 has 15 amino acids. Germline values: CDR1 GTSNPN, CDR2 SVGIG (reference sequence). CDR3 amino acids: CAWSVLGYSTDTQYF. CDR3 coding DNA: TGTGCCTGGAGTGTACTAGGGTATAGCACAGATACGCAGTATTTT.

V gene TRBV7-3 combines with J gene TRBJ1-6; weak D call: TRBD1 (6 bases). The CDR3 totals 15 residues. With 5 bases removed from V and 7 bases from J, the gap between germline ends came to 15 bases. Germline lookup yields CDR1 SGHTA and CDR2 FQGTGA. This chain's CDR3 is CASSPQGLENSPLHF. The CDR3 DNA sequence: TGTGCCAGCAGCCCACAGGGTCTTGAGAATTCACCCCTCCACTTT. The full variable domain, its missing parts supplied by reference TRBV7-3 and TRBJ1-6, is GAGVSQTPSNKVTEKGKYVELRCDPISGHTALYWYRQSLGQGPEFLIYFQGTGAADDSGLPNDRFFAVRPEGSVSTLKIQRTERGDSAVYLCASSPQGLENSPLHFGNGTRLTVT.

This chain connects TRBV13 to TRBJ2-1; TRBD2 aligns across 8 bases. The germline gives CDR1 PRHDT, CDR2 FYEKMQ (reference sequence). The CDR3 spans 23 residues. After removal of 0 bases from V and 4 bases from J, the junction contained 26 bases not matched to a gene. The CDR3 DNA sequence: TGTGCCAGCAGCTTAGGCCTAATCGGGGGGACTAGGACCAGTGAACCATCATACAATGAGCAGTTCTTC. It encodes CASSLGLIGGTRTSEPSYNEQFF.

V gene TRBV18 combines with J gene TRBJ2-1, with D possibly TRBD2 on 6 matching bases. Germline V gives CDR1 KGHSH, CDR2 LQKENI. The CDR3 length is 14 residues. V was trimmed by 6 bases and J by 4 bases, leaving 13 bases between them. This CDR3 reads CASSPGDIYNEQFF. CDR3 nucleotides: TGTGCCAGCTCCCCGGGGGATATATACAATGAGCAGTTCTTC.

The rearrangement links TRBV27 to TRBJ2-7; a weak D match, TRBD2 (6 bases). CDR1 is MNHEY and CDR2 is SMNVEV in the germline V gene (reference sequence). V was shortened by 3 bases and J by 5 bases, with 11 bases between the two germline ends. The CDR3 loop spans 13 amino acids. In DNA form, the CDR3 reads TGTGCCAGCAGTTTTGGGTGGGGGGACGAGCAGTACTTC. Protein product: CASSFGWGDEQYF.

DNA of the CDR3: TGCGCCAGCAGCCTCTTTTTAGCTAGCACAGATACGCAGTATTTT. Translation gives CASSLFLASTDTQYF. The V gene is TRBV4-1, the J gene TRBJ2-3; no reliable D call. Per germline, CDR1 MGHRA and CDR2 YSYEKL. Trimming removed 4 bases from V and 0 bases from J, with 11 bases in between. This CDR3 has 15 amino acids.

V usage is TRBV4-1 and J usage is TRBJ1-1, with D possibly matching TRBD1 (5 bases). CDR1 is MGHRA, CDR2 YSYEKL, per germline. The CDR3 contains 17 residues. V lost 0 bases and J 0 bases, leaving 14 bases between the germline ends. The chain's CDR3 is CASSQEGPHTLNTEAFF. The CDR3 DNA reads TGCGCCAGCAGCCAAGAGGGGCCACACACCTTGAACACTGAAGCTTTCTTT.

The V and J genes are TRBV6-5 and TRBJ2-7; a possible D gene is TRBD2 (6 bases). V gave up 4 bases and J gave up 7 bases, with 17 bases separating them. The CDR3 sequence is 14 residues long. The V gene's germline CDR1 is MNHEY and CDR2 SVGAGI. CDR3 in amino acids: CASSLGSGYAEQYF. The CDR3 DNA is TGTGCCAGCAGTTTAGGTAGCGGTTATGCGGAGCAGTACTTC.

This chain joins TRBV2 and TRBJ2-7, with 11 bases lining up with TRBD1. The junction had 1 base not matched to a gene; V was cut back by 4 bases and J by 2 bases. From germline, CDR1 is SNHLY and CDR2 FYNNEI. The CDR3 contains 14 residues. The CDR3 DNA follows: TGTGCCAGCAGTGGGGACAGGGGGACCTACGAGCAGTACTTC. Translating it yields CASSGDRGTYEQYF.

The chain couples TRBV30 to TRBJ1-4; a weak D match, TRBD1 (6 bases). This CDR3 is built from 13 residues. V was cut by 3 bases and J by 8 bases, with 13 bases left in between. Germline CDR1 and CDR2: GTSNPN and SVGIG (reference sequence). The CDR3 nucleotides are TGTGCCTGGAGCCGGCAGGGGATGGAAAAACTGTTTTTT. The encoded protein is CAWSRQGMEKLFF.

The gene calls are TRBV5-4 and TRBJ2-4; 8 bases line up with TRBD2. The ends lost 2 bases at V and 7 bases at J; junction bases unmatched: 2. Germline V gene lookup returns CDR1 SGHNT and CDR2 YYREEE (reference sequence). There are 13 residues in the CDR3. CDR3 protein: CASSFPGGNIQYF. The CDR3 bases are TGTGCCAGCAGCTTTCCGGGAGGGAACATTCAGTACTTC. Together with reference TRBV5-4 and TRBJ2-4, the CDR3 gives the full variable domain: ETGVTQSPTHLIKTRGQQVTLRCSSQSGHNTVSWYQQALGQGPQFIFQYYREEENGRGNFPPRFSGLQFPNYSSELNVNALELDDSALYLCASSFPGGNIQYFGAGTRLSVL.

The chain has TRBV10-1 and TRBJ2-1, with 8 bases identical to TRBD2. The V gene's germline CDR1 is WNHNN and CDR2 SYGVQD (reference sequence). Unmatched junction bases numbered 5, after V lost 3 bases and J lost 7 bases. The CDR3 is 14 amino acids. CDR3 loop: CASSDGRARNEQFF. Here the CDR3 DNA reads TGCGCCAGCAGTGACGGGAGGGCGAGGAATGAGCAGTTCTTC.

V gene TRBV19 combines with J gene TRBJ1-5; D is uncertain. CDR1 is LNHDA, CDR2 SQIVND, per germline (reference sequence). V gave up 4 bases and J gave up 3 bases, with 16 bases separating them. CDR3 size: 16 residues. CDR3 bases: TGTGCCAGTAGTACGGGGTCAGGCAGCTACAATCAGCCCCAGCATTTT. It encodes CASSTGSGSYNQPQHF.

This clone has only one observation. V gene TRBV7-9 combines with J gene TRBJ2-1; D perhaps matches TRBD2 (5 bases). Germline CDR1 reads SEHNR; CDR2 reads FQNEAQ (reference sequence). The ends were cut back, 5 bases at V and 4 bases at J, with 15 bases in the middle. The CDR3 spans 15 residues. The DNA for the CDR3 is TGTGCCAGCAGCCCGACCCCCGGCGGGTACAATGAGCAGTTCTTC. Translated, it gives CASSPTPGGYNEQFF.